Given below is one T cell receptor (beta chain) in context. This sample stems from a study of blood T cell repertoires in COVID-19. Study summary: Samples of COVID-19 (acute and convalescent) were obtained from the United States, Italy and Spain. Nucleic acid was either cDNA or gDNA, and it came from T cells, B-cell-depleted T cells, or PBMCs.

Original processing methods: Amplification of reference gene primers provided the estimated nucleated cell counts. Clones were read by immunoSEQ multiplex PCR, and TCRdb kept only the in-frame ones, dropping some. For V, J and clone size, that table is used; D and trimming come from the DNA. The sample carries 70,000 to 80,000 clones, around 86% recorded once. With 3 bases clipped from V and 8 bases from J, the junction kept 1 base outside the gene matches. CDR1 and CDR2 (germline): LNHNV, YYDKDF (reference sequence). The CDR3 covers 13 residues. The sequence was obtained from a woman aged 60-70 years with acute or convalescent COVID-19. Sequencing used peripheral blood. The chain recombines TRBV15 with TRBJ1-3, with 10 bases aligning to TRBD1. The CDR3 region has the DNA TGTGCCACCAGCAGGGACAGGGGGTACACCATATATTTT. Translating gives CATSRDRGYTIYF. The full variable domain, its missing parts supplied by reference TRBV15 and TRBJ1-3, is DAMVIQNPRYQVTQFGKPVTLSCSQTLNHNVMYWYQQKSSQAPKLLFHYYDKDFNNEADTPDNFQSRRPNTSFCFLDIRSPGLGDTAMYLCATSRDRGYTIYFGEGSWLTVV.